The TCR beta chain under discussion was sequenced for a study of T cell clones after liver transplantation. Looking at the study overall: Samples came from ITN030ST, which attempted immunosuppression withdrawal within 2 years of liver transplantation. Post-transplant blood was tracked for graft-donor-reactive T cell clones identified in a pre-transplant mixed lymphocyte reaction. HCV positivity affected three of eight recipients; the rest lacked autoimmune or viral indications.

This clone was picked up a small number of times. What it recognizes is unknown. Per the germline V gene, CDR1 is SGDLS and CDR2 is YYNGEE. V shed 1 base and J shed 1 base, with 9 bases lying between them. The CDR3 is 15 residues long. Notes on the study in general: Migration into the graft, not deletion, may explain lost graft donor-reactive T cells.

Profiled with immunoSEQ multiplex PCR; TCRdb holds only in-frame clones, not every one. The data hold 98,000 or so clones, with 75% to 85% observed a single time. Sequencing was performed on CD4+ T cells from blood, taken before liver transplant. V usage is TRBV9 and J usage is TRBJ2-4; D may be TRBD2 (6 bases). This receptor was identified in a human donor who received a liver transplant. The CDR3 region has the DNA TGTGCCAGCAGCGTACGGGCGGGGGCCAAAAACATTCAGTACTTC. Protein: CASSVRAGAKNIQYF.